This TCR beta chain was sequenced in a study of cytomegalovirus exposure and HLA in healthy donors. The study's findings and limits: Presence/absence analyses took donor sequencing depth as roughly uniform.

In the PCR, 60 Vbeta and 13 Jbeta primers were used. The repertoire was sequenced with immunoSEQ multiplex PCR; TCRdb's copy has only in-frame clones and lacks some. Of 110,000 or so clones listed, 70% to 85% are singletons. For this clone: Its antigen is as yet unknown.

The V gene's germline CDR1 is SGHDT and CDR2 YYEEEE. The CDR3 is 14 amino acids. V lost 6 bases and J 2 bases, leaving 12 bases between the germline ends. Source material: PBMCs. The TCR was taken from a woman aged 40 to 55 in good health and CMV-seropositive. V is TRBV5-6 and J is TRBJ1-3; D is unresolved. For the CDR3, the DNA is TGTGCCAGCACCACCTGGGCGACTGGAAACACCATATATTTT. Its translation: CASTTWATGNTIYF. Complete variable domain (other parts from reference TRBV5-6 and TRBJ1-3): DAGVTQSPTHLIKTRGQQVTLRCSPKSGHDTVSWYQQALGQGPQFIFQYYEEEERQRGNFPDRFSGHQFPNYSSELNVNALLLGDSALYLCASTTWATGNTIYFGEGSWLTVV.